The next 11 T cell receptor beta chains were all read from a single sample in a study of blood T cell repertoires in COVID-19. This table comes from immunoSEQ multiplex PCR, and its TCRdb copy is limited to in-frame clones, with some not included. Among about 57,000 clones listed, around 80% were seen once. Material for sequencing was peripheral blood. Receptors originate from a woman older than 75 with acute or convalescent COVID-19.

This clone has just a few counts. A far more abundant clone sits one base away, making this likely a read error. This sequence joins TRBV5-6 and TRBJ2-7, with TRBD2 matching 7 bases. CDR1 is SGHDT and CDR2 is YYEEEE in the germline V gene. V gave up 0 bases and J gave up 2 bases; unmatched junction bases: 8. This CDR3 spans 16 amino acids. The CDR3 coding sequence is TGTGCCAGCAGCTTGGGGGGGGGAGGGGCGGCCTACGAGCAGTACTTC. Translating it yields CASSLGGGGAAYEQYF.

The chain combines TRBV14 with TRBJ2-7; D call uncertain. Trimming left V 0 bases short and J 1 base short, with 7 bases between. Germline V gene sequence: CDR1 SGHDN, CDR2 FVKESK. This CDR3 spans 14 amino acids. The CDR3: CASSQDLSSYEQYF. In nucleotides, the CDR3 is TGTGCCAGCAGCCAAGATCTATCTTCCTACGAGCAGTACTTC. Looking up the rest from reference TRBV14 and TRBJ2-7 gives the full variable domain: EAGVTQFPSHSVIEKGQTVTLRCDPISGHDNLYWYRRVMGKEIKFLLHFVKESKQDESGMPNNRFLAERTGGTYSTLKVQPAELEDSGVYFCASSQDLSSYEQYFGPGTRLTVT.

CDR3 DNA: TGTGCCAGCAGTTTAGCGGGGGCCCAATCTGGGGCCAACGTCCTGACTTTC. This encodes CASSLAGAQSGANVLTF. V gene TRBV27 combines with J gene TRBJ2-6; TRBD2 is a possible D gene (7 bases). This CDR3 has 17 residues. CDR1 is MNHEY and CDR2 is SMNVEV in the germline V gene (reference sequence). V lost 2 bases and J lost 1, with 12 bases in between.

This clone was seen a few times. The CDR3 spells CATSRDYLGVGDSLAKNIQYF. CDR3 DNA sequence: TGTGCCACCAGCAGAGATTACCTTGGGGTGGGGGACAGCCTAGCCAAAAACATTCAGTACTTC. The rearrangement joins TRBV15 to TRBJ2-4; 7 nucleotides line up with TRBD1. The CDR3 contains 21 residues. V shed 0 bases, J shed 0 bases, and the junction held 17 bases outside the gene matches. Germline V gene sequence: CDR1 LNHNV, CDR2 YYDKDF (reference sequence). Filled out from reference TRBV15 and TRBJ2-4, the complete variable domain reads DAMVIQNPRYQVTQFGKPVTLSCSQTLNHNVMYWYQQKSSQAPKLLFHYYDKDFNNEADTPDNFQSRRPNTSFCFLDIRSPGLGDTAMYLCATSRDYLGVGDSLAKNIQYFGAGTRLSVL.

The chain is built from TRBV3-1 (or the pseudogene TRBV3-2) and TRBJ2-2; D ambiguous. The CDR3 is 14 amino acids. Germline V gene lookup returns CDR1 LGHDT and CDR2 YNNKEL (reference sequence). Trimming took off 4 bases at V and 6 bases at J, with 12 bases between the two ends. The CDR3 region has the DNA TGTGCCAGCAGCCTTAGCCCTGGAGCCGGGGAGCTGTTTTTT. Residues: CASSLSPGAGELFF.

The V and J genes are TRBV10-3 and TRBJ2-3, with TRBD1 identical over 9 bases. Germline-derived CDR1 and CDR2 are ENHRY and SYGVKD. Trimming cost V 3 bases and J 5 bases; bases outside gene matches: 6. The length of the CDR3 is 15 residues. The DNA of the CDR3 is TGTGCCATCAGTGATATACAGGGGGCCGTAGATACGCAGTATTTT. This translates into CAISDIQGAVDTQYF.

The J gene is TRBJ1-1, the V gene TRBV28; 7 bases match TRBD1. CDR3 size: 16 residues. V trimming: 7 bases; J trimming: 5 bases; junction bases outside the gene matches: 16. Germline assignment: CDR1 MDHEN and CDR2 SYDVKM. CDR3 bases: TGTGCCAGCACCACTCCAGGGGGACAGCCGTTAACTGAAGCTTTCTTT. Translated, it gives CASTTPGGQPLTEAFF.

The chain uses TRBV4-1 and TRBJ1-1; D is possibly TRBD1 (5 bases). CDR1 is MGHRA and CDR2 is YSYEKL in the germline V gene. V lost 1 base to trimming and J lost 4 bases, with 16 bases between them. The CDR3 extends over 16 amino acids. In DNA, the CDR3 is TGCGCCAGCAGCCAAGGGTTAACTTCCGGGGGCACTGAAGCTTTCTTT. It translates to CASSQGLTSGGTEAFF.

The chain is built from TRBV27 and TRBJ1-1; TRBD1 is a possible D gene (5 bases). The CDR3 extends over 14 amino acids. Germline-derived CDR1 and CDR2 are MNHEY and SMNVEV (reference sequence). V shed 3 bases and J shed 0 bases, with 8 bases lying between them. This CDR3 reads CASSFGGMNTEAFF. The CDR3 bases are TGTGCCAGCAGTTTCGGGGGAATGAACACTGAAGCTTTCTTT.

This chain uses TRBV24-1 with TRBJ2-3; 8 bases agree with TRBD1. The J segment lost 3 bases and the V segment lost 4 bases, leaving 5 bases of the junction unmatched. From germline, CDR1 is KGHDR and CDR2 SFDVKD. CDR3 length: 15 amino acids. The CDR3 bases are TGTGCCACCAGTGACACAGGGGGGAGTACAGATACGCAGTATTTT. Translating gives CATSDTGGSTDTQYF.

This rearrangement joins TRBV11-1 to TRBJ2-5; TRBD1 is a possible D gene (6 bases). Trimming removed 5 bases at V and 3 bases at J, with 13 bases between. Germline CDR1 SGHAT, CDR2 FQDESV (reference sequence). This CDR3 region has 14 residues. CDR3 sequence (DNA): TGTGCCAGCAGCCCTCGACGGGACAAAGAGACCCAGTACTTC. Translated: CASSPRRDKETQYF. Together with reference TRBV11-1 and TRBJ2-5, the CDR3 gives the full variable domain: EAEVAQSPRYKITEKSQAVAFWCDPISGHATLYWYRQILGQGPELLVQFQDESVVDDSQLPKDRFSAERLKGVDSTLKIQPAELGDSAMYLCASSPRRDKETQYFGPGTRLLVL.